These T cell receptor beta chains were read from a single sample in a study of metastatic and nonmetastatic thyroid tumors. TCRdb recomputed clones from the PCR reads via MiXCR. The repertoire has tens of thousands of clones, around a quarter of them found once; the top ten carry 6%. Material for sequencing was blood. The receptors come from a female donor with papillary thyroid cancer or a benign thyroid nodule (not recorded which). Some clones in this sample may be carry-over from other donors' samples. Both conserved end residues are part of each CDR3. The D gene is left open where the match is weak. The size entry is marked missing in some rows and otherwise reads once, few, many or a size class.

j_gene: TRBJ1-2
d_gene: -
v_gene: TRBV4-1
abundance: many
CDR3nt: TGCGCCAGCAGCCCGAACCCCGGGACTCAAAGCTATGGCTACACCTTC
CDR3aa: CASSPNPGTQSYGYTF

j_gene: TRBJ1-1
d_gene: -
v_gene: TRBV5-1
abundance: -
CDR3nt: TGCGCCAGCAGCGGATGGGGGGTGGGTACTGAAGCTTTCTTT
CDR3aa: CASSGWGVGTEAFF

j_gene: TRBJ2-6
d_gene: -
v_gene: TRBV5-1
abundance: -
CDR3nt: TGCGCCAGCAGCCAGGGGATCTCTGGGGCCAACGTCCTGACTTTC
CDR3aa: CASSQGISGANVLTF

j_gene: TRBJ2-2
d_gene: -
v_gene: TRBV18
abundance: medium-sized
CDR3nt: TGTGCCAGCTCCGCCGAACGGCCACAAAGGCCGGGGGAGCTGTTTTTT
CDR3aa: CASSAERPQRPGELFF

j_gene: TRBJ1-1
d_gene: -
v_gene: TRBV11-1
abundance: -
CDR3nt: TGTGCCAGCAGCCGAACTCTCAAGCTGGAGAACACTGAAGCTTTCTTT
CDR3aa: CASSRTLKLENTEAFF

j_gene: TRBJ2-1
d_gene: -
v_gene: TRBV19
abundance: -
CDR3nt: TGTGCCAGTAGTATAATCGGCTCCTACAATGAGCAGTTCTTC
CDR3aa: CASSIIGSYNEQFF

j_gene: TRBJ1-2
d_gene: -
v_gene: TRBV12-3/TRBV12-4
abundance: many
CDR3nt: TGTGCCAGCAGCCGCCAAGGGAGCTATAGCTACACCTTC
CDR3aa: CASSRQGSYSYTF

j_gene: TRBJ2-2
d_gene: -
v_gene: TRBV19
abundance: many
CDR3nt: TGTGCCAGTAGGCGGGAAAGGAACACCGGGGAGCTGTTTTTT
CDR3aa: CASRRERNTGELFF

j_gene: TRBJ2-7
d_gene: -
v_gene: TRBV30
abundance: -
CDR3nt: TGTGCCTGGAGGCCTGGGCCGATCTACGAGCAGTACTTC
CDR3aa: CAWRPGPIYEQYF

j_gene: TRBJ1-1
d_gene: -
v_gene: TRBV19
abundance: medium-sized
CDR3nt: TGTGCCAGTAGTGGCGCAGGGACGGGGAACACTGAAGCTTTCTTT
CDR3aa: CASSGAGTGNTEAFF

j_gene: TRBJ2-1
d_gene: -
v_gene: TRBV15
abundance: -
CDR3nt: TGTGCCACCAGCAGAGATAATTTGAGGGAAGACAATGAGCAGTTCTTC
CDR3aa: CATSRDNLREDNEQFF

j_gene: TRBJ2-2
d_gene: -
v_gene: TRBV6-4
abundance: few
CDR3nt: TGTGCCAGCAGTGTCGACGTACTAGCTGGGGCCGGGGAGCTGTTTTTT
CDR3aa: CASSVDVLAGAGELFF

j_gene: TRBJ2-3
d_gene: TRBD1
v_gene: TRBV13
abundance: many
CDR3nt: TGTGCCAGCAGCTCTAGGGGACAGGGGGTCACAGATACGCAGTATTTT
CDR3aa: CASSSRGQGVTDTQYF

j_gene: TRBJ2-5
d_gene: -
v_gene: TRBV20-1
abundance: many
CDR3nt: TGCAGTGCTTTCCCGGGCCGGGGGGAGACCCAGTACTTC
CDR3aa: CSAFPGRGETQYF

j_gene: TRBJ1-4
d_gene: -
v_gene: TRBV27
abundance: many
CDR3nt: TGTGCCAGCAGTCGGGGGATTGCAACTAATGAAAAACTGTTTTTT
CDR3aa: CASSRGIATNEKLFF

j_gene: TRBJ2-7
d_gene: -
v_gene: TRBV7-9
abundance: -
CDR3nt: TGTGCCAGCAGGATCGACAGGTCCCACGAGCAGTACTTC
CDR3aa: CASRIDRSHEQYF

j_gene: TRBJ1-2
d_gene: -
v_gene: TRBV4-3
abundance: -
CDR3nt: TGCGCCAGCAGCCAAGAAAAGGGCGCCTACTATGGCTACACCTTC
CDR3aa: CASSQEKGAYYGYTF

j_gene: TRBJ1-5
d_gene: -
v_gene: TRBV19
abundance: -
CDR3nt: TGTGCCAGTAGTGGCAGAGGGTTGGAAAGCAATCAGCCCCAGCATTTT
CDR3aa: CASSGRGLESNQPQHF

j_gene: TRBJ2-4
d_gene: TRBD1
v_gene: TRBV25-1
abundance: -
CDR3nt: TGTGCCAGCAGTGAGGCATCGGGACAGAAAAACATTCAGTACTTC
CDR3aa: CASSEASGQKNIQYF

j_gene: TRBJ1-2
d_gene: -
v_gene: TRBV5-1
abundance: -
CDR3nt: TGCGCCAGCATAGGGACATCTTATGGCTACACCTTC
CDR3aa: CASIGTSYGYTF

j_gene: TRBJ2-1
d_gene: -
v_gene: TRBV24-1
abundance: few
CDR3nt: TGTGCCACCTCTAGGTGGGGGGCTCACAATGAGCAGTTCTTC
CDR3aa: CATSRWGAHNEQFF

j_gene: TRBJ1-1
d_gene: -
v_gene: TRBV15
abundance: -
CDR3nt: TGTGCCACCAGAATAAACAAGCCAGGGGACACTGAAGCTTTCTTT
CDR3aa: CATRINKPGDTEAFF

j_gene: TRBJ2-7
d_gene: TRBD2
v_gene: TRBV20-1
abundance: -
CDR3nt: TGCAGTGCCCCGGGACTAGCGGGGGGAAGGGATCGGCAGTACTTC
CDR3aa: CSAPGLAGGRDRQYF

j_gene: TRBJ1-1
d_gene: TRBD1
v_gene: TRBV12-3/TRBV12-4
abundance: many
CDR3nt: TGTGCCAGCAGGCCGGACAGGGCGGGCACTGAAGCTTTCTTT
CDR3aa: CASRPDRAGTEAFF

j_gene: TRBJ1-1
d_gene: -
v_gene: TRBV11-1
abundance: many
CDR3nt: TGTGCCAGCAGCTCACGGGAGGCGCCCCGGGGGACTGAAGCTTTCTTT
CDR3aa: CASSSREAPRGTEAFF

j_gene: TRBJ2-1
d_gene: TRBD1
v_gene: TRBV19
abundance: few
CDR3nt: TGTGCCAGCCGAAGGGACAGGGGAGGGAATGAGCAGTTCTTC
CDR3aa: CASRRDRGGNEQFF

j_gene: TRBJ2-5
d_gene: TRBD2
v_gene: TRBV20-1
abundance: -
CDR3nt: TGCAGTGCTAGAGGTTCGGCGGGGGGGCGAGAGACCCAGTACTTC
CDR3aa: CSARGSAGGRETQYF

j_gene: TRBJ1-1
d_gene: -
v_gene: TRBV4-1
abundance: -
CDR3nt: TGCGCCAGCAGCCAACCACGGGACCCGGTATTGTCTGAAGCTTTCTTT
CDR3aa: CASSQPRDPVLSEAFF